The clone carrying this T cell receptor (beta chain) appeared many times. What it binds is not known. This sample was taken from a study of T cells in Graves' hyperthyroidism and ophthalmopathy. This CDR3 comprises 11 residues. The investigators amplified TCR beta CDR3 regions from RNA transcripts. The TCR CDR3 first-round RT-PCR relied on the HTBI primer set. TCRdb processed the multiplex PCR reads anew with MiXCR; each CDR3 protein has one entry. Of about 720,000 distinct CDR3 sequences detected, less than 20% appear once; the ten largest clones hold over 7.5%. Study outcomes and limitations: With a median lead of approximately 6 months before onset, the model predicted ophthalmopathy.

The sequence was obtained from a man aged 18 to 29 with Graves' hyperthyroidism. The sequenced sample consisted of blood. The rearrangement joins TRBV12-3 or TRBV12-4 to TRBJ2-5; D call uncertain. The J call may be wrong; the DNA end is better matched by TRBJ2-3. CDR3 nucleotides: TGTGCCAGCAGTTTGAAGGGTACGCAGTATTTT. It translates to CASSLKGTQYF.